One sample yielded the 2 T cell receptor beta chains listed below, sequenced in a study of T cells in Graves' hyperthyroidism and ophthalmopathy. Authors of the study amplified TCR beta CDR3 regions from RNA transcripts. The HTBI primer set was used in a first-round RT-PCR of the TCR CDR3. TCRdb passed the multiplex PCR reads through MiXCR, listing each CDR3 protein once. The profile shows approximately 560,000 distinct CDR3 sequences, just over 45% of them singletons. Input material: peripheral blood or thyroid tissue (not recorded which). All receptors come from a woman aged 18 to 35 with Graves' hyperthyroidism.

The CDR3 sequence is CASSLLAGPATEAFF. CDR3 sequence (DNA): TGTGCCAGCAGCTTATTGGCAGGCCCGGCCACTGAAGCTTTCTTT. The gene calls are TRBV13 and TRBJ1-1; D not resolved. The CDR3 has 15 amino acids. Deletions cut 2 bases from V and 4 bases from J, with 14 bases between. Germline V lookup: CDR1 PRHDT, CDR2 FYEKMQ (reference sequence). Full variable domain (rest looked up from reference TRBV13 and TRBJ1-1): AAGVIQSPRHLIKEKRETATLKCYPIPRHDTVYWYQQGPGQDPQFLISFYEKMQSDKGSIPDRFSAQQFSDYHSELNMSSLELGDSALYFCASSLLAGPATEAFFGQGTRLTVV.

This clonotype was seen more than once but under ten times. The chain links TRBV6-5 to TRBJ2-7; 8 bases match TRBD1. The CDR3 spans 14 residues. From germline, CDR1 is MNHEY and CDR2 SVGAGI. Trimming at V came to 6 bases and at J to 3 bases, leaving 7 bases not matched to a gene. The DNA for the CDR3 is TGTGCCAGCAGCCGGGACAGGACTAACTACGAGCAGTACTTC. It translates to CASSRDRTNYEQYF.